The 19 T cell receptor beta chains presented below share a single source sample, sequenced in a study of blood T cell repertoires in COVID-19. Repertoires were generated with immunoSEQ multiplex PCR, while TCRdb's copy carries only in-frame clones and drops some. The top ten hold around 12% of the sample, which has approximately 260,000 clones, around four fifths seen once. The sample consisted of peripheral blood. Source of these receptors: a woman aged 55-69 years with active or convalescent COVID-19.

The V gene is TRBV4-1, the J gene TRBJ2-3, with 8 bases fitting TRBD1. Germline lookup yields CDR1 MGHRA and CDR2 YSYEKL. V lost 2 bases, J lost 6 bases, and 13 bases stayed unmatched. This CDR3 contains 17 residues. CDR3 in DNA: TGCGCCAGCAGCCAAACCGGGACAGGACGTTCGGTGGATACGCAGTATTTT. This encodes CASSQTGTGRSVDTQYF.

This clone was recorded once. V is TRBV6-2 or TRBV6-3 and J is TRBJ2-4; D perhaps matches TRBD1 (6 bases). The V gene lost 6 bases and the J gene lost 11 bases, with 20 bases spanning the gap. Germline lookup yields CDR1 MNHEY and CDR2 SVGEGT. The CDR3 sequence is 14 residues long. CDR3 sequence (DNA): TGTGCCAGCAGCCTAGGACAGTCCTTTCCAGTTCAGTACTTC. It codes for CASSLGQSFPVQYF.

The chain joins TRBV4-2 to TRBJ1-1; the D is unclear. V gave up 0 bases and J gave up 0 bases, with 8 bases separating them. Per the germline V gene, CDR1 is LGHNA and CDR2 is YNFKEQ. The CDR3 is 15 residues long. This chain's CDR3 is CASSQDVAMNTEAFF. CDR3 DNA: TGTGCCAGCAGCCAAGACGTGGCCATGAACACTGAAGCTTTCTTT.

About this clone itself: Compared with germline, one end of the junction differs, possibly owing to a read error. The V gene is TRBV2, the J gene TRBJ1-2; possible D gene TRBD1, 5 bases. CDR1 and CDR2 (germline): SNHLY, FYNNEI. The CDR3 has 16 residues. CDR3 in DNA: TGTGCGAGCAAGCAGGGTATAAAATCTACTAACTATGGCTACACCTTC. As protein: CASKQGIKSTNYGYTF.

CDR3 loop: CASSQVVQNIQYF. For the CDR3, the DNA is TGCGCCAGCAGCCAAGTGGTTCAGAACATTCAGTACTTC. The genes are TRBV4-1 and TRBJ2-4; D gene ambiguous. V gave up 1 base and J gave up 7 bases, with 8 bases separating them. The CDR3 is 13 amino acids. Germline assignment: CDR1 MGHRA and CDR2 YSYEKL.

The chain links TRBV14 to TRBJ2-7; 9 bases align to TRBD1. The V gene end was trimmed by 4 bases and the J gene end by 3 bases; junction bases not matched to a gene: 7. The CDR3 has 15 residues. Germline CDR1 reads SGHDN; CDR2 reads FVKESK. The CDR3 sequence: CASSPGQGKDYEQYF. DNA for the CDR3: TGTGCCAGCAGCCCCGGACAGGGGAAGGACTACGAGCAGTACTTC.

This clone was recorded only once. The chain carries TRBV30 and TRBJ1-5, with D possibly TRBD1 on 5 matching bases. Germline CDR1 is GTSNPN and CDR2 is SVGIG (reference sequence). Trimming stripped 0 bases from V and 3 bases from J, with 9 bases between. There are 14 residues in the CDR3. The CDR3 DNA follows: TGTGCCTGGAGTGTAGGGGCGATCAATCAGCCCCAGCATTTT. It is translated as CAWSVGAINQPQHF. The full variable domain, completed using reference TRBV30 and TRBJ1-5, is SQTIHQWPATLVQPVGSPLSLECTVEGTSNPNLYWYRQAAGRGLQLLFYSVGIGQISSEVPQNLSASRPQDRQFILSSKKLLLSDSGFYLCAWSVGAINQPQHFGDGTRLSIL.

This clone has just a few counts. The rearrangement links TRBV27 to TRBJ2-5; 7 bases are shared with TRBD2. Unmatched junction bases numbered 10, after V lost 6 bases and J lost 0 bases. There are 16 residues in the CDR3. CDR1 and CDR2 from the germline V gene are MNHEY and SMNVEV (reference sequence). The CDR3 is CASSLKAGNYQETQYF. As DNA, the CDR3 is TGTGCCAGCAGCCTCAAAGCGGGGAATTACCAAGAGACCCAGTACTTC.

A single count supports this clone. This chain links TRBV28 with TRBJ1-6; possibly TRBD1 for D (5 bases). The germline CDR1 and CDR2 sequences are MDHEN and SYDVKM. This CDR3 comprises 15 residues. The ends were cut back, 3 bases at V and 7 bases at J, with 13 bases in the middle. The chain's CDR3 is CASSLGGTTNSPLHF. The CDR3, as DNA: TGTGCCAGCAGTTTGGGCGGGACCACCAATTCACCCCTCCACTTT.

DNA for the CDR3: TGTGCCATCGGGATCGAGAATAGCGGGGGGATCTACAATGAGCAGTTCTTC. This encodes CAIGIENSGGIYNEQFF. V usage is TRBV10-3 and J usage is TRBJ2-1; 10 bases agree with TRBD2. J gave up 3 bases and V 8 bases, and 13 bases lay outside the gene matches. This CDR3 region has 17 residues. Germline CDR1 reads ENHRY; CDR2 reads SYGVKD.

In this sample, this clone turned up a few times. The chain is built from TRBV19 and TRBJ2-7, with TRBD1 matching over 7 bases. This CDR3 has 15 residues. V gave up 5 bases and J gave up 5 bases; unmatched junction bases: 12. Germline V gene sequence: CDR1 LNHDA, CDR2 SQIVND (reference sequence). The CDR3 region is CASSAPYRGSNEQYF. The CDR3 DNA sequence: TGTGCCAGTAGTGCCCCCTACAGGGGATCCAACGAGCAGTACTTC.

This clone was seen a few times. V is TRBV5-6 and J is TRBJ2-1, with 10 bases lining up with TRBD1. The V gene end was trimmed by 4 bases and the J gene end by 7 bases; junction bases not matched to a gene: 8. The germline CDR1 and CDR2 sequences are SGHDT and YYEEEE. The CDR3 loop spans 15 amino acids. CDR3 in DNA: TGTGCCAGCAGCCCCGGGACAGGGGAAGTAAATGAGCAGTTCTTC. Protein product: CASSPGTGEVNEQFF. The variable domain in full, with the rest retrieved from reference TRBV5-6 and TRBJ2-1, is DAGVTQSPTHLIKTRGQQVTLRCSPKSGHDTVSWYQQALGQGPQFIFQYYEEEERQRGNFPDRFSGHQFPNYSSELNVNALLLGDSALYLCASSPGTGEVNEQFFGPGTRLTVL.

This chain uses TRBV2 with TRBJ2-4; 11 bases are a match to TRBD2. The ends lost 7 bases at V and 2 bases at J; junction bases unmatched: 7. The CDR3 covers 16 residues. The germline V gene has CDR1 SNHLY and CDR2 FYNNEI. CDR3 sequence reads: CASTKLAGVTKNIQYF. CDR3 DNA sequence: TGTGCCAGCACCAAACTAGCGGGGGTGACCAAAAACATTCAGTACTTC.

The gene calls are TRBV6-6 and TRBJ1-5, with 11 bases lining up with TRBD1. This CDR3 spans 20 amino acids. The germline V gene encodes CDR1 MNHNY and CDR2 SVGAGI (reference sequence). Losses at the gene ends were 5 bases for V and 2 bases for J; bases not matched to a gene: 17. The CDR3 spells CASSPRPPGQGVWGNQPQHF. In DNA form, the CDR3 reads TGTGCCAGCAGTCCAAGACCACCGGGACAGGGGGTGTGGGGCAATCAGCCCCAGCATTTT.

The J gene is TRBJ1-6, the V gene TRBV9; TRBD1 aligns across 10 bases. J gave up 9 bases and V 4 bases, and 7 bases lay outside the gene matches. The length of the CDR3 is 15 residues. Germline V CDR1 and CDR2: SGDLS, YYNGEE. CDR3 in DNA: TGTGCCAGCAGCCCGGGGGACAGGGGATCTTCACCCCTCCACTTT. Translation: CASSPGDRGSSPLHF.

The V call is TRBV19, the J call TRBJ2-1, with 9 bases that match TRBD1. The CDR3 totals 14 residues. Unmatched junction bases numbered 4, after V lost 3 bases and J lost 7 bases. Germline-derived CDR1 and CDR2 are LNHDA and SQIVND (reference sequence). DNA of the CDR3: TGTGCCAGTAGTATTTGGGACAGGGTTAATGAGCAGTTCTTC. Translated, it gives CASSIWDRVNEQFF.

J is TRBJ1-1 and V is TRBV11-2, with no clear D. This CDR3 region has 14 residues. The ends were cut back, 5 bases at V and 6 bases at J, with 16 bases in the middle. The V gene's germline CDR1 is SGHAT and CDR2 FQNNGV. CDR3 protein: CASSPPRFGSEAFF. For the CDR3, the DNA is TGTGCCAGCAGCCCCCCTCGGTTCGGGTCTGAAGCTTTCTTT.

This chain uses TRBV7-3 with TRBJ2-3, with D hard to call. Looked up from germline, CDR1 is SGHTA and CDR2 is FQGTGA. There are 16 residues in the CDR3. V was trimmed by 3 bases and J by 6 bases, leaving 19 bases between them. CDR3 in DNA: TGTGCCAGCAGCTTCAGGATAGGCTCGAGCATGGATACGCAGTATTTT. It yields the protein CASSFRIGSSMDTQYF.

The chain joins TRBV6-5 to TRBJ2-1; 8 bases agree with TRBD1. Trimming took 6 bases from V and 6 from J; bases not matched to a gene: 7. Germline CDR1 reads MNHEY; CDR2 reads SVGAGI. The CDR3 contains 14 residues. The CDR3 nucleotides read TGTGCCAGCAGCGATTTTACAGGGGGCAATGAGCAGTTCTTC. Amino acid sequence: CASSDFTGGNEQFF.